Each of the 29 T cell receptor beta chains below was sequenced from the same sample in a study of cytomegalovirus exposure and HLA in healthy donors. The PCR made use of 60 Vbeta and 13 Jbeta primers. The assay was immunoSEQ multiplex PCR, and TCRdb's table has in-frame clones only and misses some. The sample records about 110,000 clones, about four fifths being singletons. Sequencing was done on a sample of PBMCs. The receptors originated from a woman aged 60-75 years in good health and CMV-seropositive.

This clone was observed a handful of times. The rearrangement uses TRBV4-1 and TRBJ1-3; 7 bases fit TRBD1. The CDR3 is 17 residues long. J gave up 2 bases and V 0 bases, and 7 bases lay outside the gene matches. In germline, CDR1 is MGHRA, CDR2 YSYEKL. In DNA form, the CDR3 reads TGCGCCAGCAGCCAAGATCTGTCAAGGGGGCCTGGAAACACCATATATTTT. Translating it yields CASSQDLSRGPGNTIYF.

A single count supports this clone. The rearrangement links TRBV11-3 to TRBJ2-1; 9 bases agree with TRBD2. Germline V gene lookup returns CDR1 SGHNT and CDR2 YENEEA. V shed 1 base, J shed 6 bases, and the junction held 7 bases outside the gene matches. The CDR3 totals 16 residues. The CDR3 is CASSLGGTSMINEQFF. CDR3 in DNA: TGTGCCAGCAGCTTAGGTGGGACTAGCATGATCAATGAGCAGTTCTTC.

This clone was seen more than once but under ten times. V usage is TRBV7-3 and J usage is TRBJ1-5; 7 positions agree with TRBD1. The CDR3 consists of 19 residues. Losses at the gene ends were 3 bases for V and 2 bases for J; bases not matched to a gene: 16. Germline V gene data show CDR1 as SGHTA and CDR2 as FQGTGA. The CDR3 here is CASSFQTGTCPRGNQPQHF. The CDR3 region has the DNA TGTGCCAGCAGCTTCCAGACAGGGACCTGTCCGCGGGGCAATCAGCCCCAGCATTTT.

The DNA for the CDR3 is TGCGCCAGCAGCTCCACCGATACTAGCGGGAGATTGTACGAGCAGTACTTC. Its translation: CASSSTDTSGRLYEQYF. The V and J genes are TRBV5-1 and TRBJ2-7; 11 bases line up with TRBD2. CDR3 length: 17 amino acids. CDR1 is SGHRS, CDR2 YFSETQ, per germline. J was trimmed by 4 bases and V by 3 bases; bases with no gene match: 12. Based on the CDR3 plus reference TRBV5-1 and TRBJ2-7, the full variable domain is KAGVTQTPRYLIKTRGQQVTLSCSPISGHRSVSWYQQTPGQGLQFLFEYFSETQRNKGNFPGRFSGRQFSNSRSEMNVSTLELGDSALYLCASSSTDTSGRLYEQYFGPGTRLTVT.

The chain carries TRBV5-1 and TRBJ2-1, with TRBD2 matching over 13 bases. CDR1 is SGHRS, CDR2 YFSETQ, per germline. This CDR3 is 16 amino acids long. J was trimmed by 2 bases and V by 3 bases; bases with no gene match: 2. Written as DNA, the CDR3 is TGCGCCAGCAGCTCCGGGACTAGCGGGGCCTACAATGAGCAGTTCTTC. Amino acid sequence: CASSSGTSGAYNEQFF.

This rearrangement joins TRBV19 to TRBJ2-1, with 8 bases fitting TRBD2. V shed 3 bases, J shed 7 bases, and the junction held 5 bases outside the gene matches. The V gene's germline CDR1 is LNHDA and CDR2 SQIVND (reference sequence). The CDR3 length is 14 residues. Here the CDR3 reads CASSIGGLVNEQFF. Here the CDR3 DNA reads TGTGCCAGTAGTATCGGGGGACTAGTAAATGAGCAGTTCTTC.

This chain's CDR3 is CASSRETSYEQYF. The CDR3 region has the DNA TGTGCCAGCAGTCGGGAAACTTCCTACGAGCAGTACTTC. The V call is TRBV7-2, the J call TRBJ2-5; D possibly corresponds to TRBD2 (5 bases). The DNA end is more similar to TRBJ2-7, so the J call may be wrong. Germline lookup yields CDR1 SGHTA and CDR2 FQGNSA. The CDR3 covers 13 residues.

The genes are TRBV28 and TRBJ2-3, with 8 nucleotides matching TRBD2. From germline, CDR1 is MDHEN and CDR2 SYDVKM. J lost 2 bases, V lost 3 bases, and 13 bases had no gene match. The CDR3 is 18 residues long. The CDR3 region is CASSFLSRLAGYTDTQYF. Written as DNA, the CDR3 is TGTGCCAGCAGTTTCCTCAGCAGGCTAGCGGGCTACACAGATACGCAGTATTTT.

This chain connects TRBV7-6 to TRBJ1-1; D uncertain. In germline, CDR1 is SGHVS, CDR2 FNYEAQ. Trimming pared 2 bases from V and 3 bases from J, leaving 16 bases between. CDR3 length: 16 residues. The CDR3 is CASSLRFEGWDTEAFF. The CDR3 DNA reads TGTGCCAGCAGCTTAAGGTTCGAGGGTTGGGACACTGAAGCTTTCTTT.

CDR3 residues: CAISELPGVIQYF. The CDR3 DNA follows: TGTGCCATCAGTGAGCTGCCGGGAGTCATTCAGTACTTC. V is TRBV10-3 and J is TRBJ2-4; D perhaps matches TRBD2 (6 bases). The germline V and J ends were trimmed by 2 bases and 9 bases, with 11 bases remaining between them. CDR3 size: 13 residues. Germline values: CDR1 ENHRY, CDR2 SYGVKD.

The J gene is TRBJ1-3, the V gene TRBV28, with D perhaps TRBD1 (6 bases). CDR3 length: 17 residues. Germline V gene sequence: CDR1 MDHEN, CDR2 SYDVKM. The V and J ends lost 6 bases and 3 bases respectively, with 21 bases between them. CDR3 sequence (DNA): TGTGCCAGCAGCCAAATCCACCCCAGGGGATATGGAAACACCATATATTTT. It specifies CASSQIHPRGYGNTIYF.

The chain has TRBV5-1 and TRBJ2-1; weak D call: TRBD2 (5 bases). This CDR3 has 14 amino acids. Trimming took off 0 bases at V and 10 bases at J, with 14 bases between the two ends. Germline V gene data show CDR1 as SGHRS and CDR2 as YFSETQ. CDR3 residues: CASSLAGRAGEQFF. CDR3 DNA: TGCGCCAGCAGCTTGGCCGGGCGGGCCGGAGAGCAGTTCTTC.

The chain carries TRBV4-1 and TRBJ1-5; D is possibly TRBD1 (6 bases). Germline CDR1 reads MGHRA; CDR2 reads YSYEKL. CDR3 size: 17 residues. Deletions cut 2 bases from V and 3 bases from J, with 17 bases between. The CDR3 reads CASSQTRGRGVNQPQHF. CDR3 in DNA: TGCGCCAGCAGCCAAACCCGGGGGAGGGGGGTCAATCAGCCCCAGCATTTT.

In this sample, this clone turned up once. V is TRBV9 and J is TRBJ2-7; possibly TRBD2 for D (5 bases). The V and J ends lost 4 bases and 0 bases respectively, with 17 bases between them. In germline, CDR1 is SGDLS, CDR2 YYNGEE. The CDR3 sequence is 16 residues long. The CDR3 region is CASSPSGYSLSYEQYF. CDR3 in DNA: TGTGCCAGCAGCCCCTCGGGGTACAGCCTCTCCTACGAGCAGTACTTC.

This rearrangement joins TRBV2 to TRBJ1-2, with D perhaps TRBD1 (6 bases). CDR1 and CDR2 (germline): SNHLY, FYNNEI. The V end lost 7 bases, the J end lost 8 bases, and 20 bases lay between the germline ends. The CDR3 loop spans 14 amino acids. The CDR3, as DNA: TGTGCCAGCAAAAGGATTGCAGGGGAGGGCGGCTACACCTTC. Its protein product is CASKRIAGEGGYTF. The entire variable domain, with the rest obtained from reference TRBV2 and TRBJ1-2, is as follows: EPEVTQTPSHQVTQMGQEVILRCVPISNHLYFYWYRQILGQKVEFLVSFYNNEISEKSEIFDDQFSVERPDGSNFTLKIRSTKLEDSAMYFCASKRIAGEGGYTFGSGTRLTVV.

The chain carries TRBV27 and TRBJ1-5, with D maybe TRBD1 (5 bases). Trimming shortened V by 4 bases and J by 2 bases, and 12 bases separated the two germline ends. The CDR3 extends over 15 amino acids. CDR1 and CDR2 from the germline V gene are MNHEY and SMNVEV (reference sequence). CDR3: CASSWGVGGNQPQHF. The DNA of the CDR3 is TGTGCCAGCAGTTGGGGGGTAGGGGGCAATCAGCCCCAGCATTTT.

This clone was picked up one time. The chain couples TRBV27 to TRBJ1-3; 7 bases line up with TRBD1. The V and J ends lost 5 bases and 7 bases, in that order; junction bases with no gene match: 5. CDR1 MNHEY and CDR2 SMNVEV come from the germline V gene (reference sequence). The CDR3 loop spans 13 amino acids. The CDR3 region is CASSTRTGNTIYF. CDR3 in DNA: TGTGCCAGCAGTACCCGGACAGGCAACACCATATATTTT.

The chain is built from TRBV6-5 and TRBJ2-5; D is uncertain. The DNA matches TRBJ2-7 better at its end, which makes the J call doubtful. The CDR3 runs 13 residues. Germline V gene sequence: CDR1 MNHEY, CDR2 SVGAGI. This chain's CDR3 is CASSYSYRYEQYF. The DNA of the CDR3 is TGTGCCAGCAGTTATTCCTATCGGTACGAGCAGTACTTC.

The rearrangement uses TRBV6-5 and TRBJ2-5; possible D gene TRBD1, 5 bases. The CDR3 consists of 14 residues. Germline assignment: CDR1 MNHEY and CDR2 SVGAGI. The V and J ends lost 6 bases and 11 bases respectively, with 22 bases between them. CDR3 in amino acids: CASSTTLTGAEQYF. CDR3 sequence (DNA): TGTGCCAGCAGCACCACCCTAACTGGGGCTGAGCAGTACTTC.

This clone has only a few counts. The chain carries TRBV16 and TRBJ2-7; no definite D call. V lost 8 bases to trimming and J lost 5 bases, with 10 bases between them. The CDR3 consists of 11 residues. Germline loops: CDR1 KGHSY, CDR2 FQNENV. The CDR3 protein is CASGGTNEQYF. As DNA, the CDR3 is TGTGCCAGCGGTGGCACAAACGAGCAGTACTTC.

The chain combines TRBV15 with TRBJ1-5; 8 bases match TRBD1. CDR3 length: 17 amino acids. Germline loops: CDR1 LNHNV, CDR2 YYDKDF (reference sequence). J gave up 10 bases and V 0 bases, and 14 bases lay outside the gene matches. CDR3 DNA: TGTGCCACCAGCAGAGAAACGGGACAGGCTCGCGTCGGACCCCAGCATTTT. Its translation: CATSRETGQARVGPQHF.

This clone appeared a few times. The chain recombines TRBV7-2 with TRBJ1-4; D possibly corresponds to TRBD1 (5 bases). The CDR3 is made up of 14 amino acids. Germline V lookup: CDR1 SGHTA, CDR2 FQGNSA. Deletions cut 3 bases from V and 8 bases from J, with 13 bases between. In DNA, the CDR3 is TGTGCCAGCAGCTTGGGGGGGTCCAGAGAAAAACTGTTTTTT. It yields the protein CASSLGGSREKLFF.

The chain is built from TRBV4-2 and TRBJ2-5, with D maybe TRBD1 (6 bases). The DNA matches TRBJ2-7 better at its end, which makes the J call doubtful. Per germline, CDR1 LGHNA and CDR2 YNFKEQ. The CDR3 extends over 15 amino acids. CDR3 sequence reads: CASSPWGHNSYEQYF. CDR3 nucleotides: TGTGCCAGCAGCCCGTGGGGACACAACTCCTACGAGCAGTACTTC.

This clone was seen a single time. DNA for the CDR3: TGTGCCAGCACCTCCCCGTACCAAGAGACCCAGTACTTC. Amino acid sequence: CASTSPYQETQYF. The genes are TRBV28 and TRBJ2-5, with D unclear. The length of the CDR3 is 13 residues. V was trimmed by 7 bases and J by 0 bases, leaving 9 bases between them. CDR1 is MDHEN and CDR2 is SYDVKM in the germline V gene.

This clone was seen ten or more times. The chain joins TRBV7-6 to TRBJ2-7, with 12 bases that match TRBD2. The CDR3 consists of 16 residues. The germline CDR1 and CDR2 sequences are SGHVS and FNYEAQ. The J segment lost 7 bases and the V segment lost 2 bases, leaving 9 bases of the junction unmatched. CDR3 protein: CASSLFLGLAGGEQYF. The CDR3 region has the DNA TGTGCCAGCAGCTTATTCCTGGGACTAGCGGGTGGAGAGCAGTACTTC.

V and J are TRBV6-1 and TRBJ1-3; 10 bases are a match to TRBD1. CDR3 length equals 18 residues. The V segment lost 4 bases and the J segment 1 base; nucleotides outside the gene matches: 10. Germline CDR1 is MNHNS and CDR2 is SASEGT. DNA of the CDR3: TGTGCCAGCAGTGTAGACGTGGGACAGGGGATTTCTGGAAACACCATATATTTT. It translates to CASSVDVGQGISGNTIYF.

The chain couples TRBV2 to TRBJ2-1; TRBD2 aligns across 12 bases. The ends lost 8 bases at V and 8 bases at J; junction bases unmatched: 4. CDR1 is SNHLY, CDR2 FYNNEI, per germline. The CDR3 is 13 amino acids. The CDR3 DNA follows: TGTGCCAGCCACGGACTAGCGGGACATGAGCAGTTCTTC. As protein: CASHGLAGHEQFF.

The rearrangement joins TRBV11-2 to TRBJ1-2; D perhaps matches TRBD1 (6 bases). The CDR3 extends over 13 amino acids. The V and J ends lost 6 bases and 8 bases respectively, with 16 bases between them. The germline V gene encodes CDR1 SGHAT and CDR2 FQNNGV. CDR3 DNA sequence: TGTGCCAGCAGTTATGAAACAGGGAAGGGCTACACCTTC. It is translated as CASSYETGKGYTF.

The genes are TRBV28 and TRBJ1-2; D possibly corresponds to TRBD1 (5 bases). Trimming shortened V by 5 bases and J by 3 bases, and 10 bases separated the two germline ends. This CDR3 comprises 13 residues. Germline CDR1 reads MDHEN; CDR2 reads SYDVKM. The CDR3 is CASSETVDYGYTF. Written as DNA, the CDR3 is TGTGCCAGCAGTGAGACAGTAGACTATGGCTACACCTTC.